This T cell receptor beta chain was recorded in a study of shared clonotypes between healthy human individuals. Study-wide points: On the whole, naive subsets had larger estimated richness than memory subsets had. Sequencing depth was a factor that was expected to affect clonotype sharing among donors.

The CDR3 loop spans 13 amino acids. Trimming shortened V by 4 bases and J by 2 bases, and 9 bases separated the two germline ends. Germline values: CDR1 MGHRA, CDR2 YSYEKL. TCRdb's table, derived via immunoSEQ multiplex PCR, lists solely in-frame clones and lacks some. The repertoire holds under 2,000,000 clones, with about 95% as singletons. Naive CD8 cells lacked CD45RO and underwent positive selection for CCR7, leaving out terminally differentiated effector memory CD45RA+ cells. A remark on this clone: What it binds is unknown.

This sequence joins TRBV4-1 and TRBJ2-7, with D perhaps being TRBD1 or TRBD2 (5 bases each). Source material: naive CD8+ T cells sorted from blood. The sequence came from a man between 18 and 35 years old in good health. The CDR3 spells CASSLGTTYEQYF. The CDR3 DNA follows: TGCGCCAGCAGCCTTGGGACCACCTACGAGCAGTACTTC.